This T cell receptor beta chain is from a study of beta chain features in type 1 diabetes. About the study: Age, gender and cell yields were similar between patients and healthy donors. Study conclusions and caveats: In the patient group, naive, central memory and Treg TCRB repertoires seemed more alike than in the healthy donor group. The analysis here could not establish whether HLA type shapes TCRB rearrangement.

The entirety of the isolated RNA underwent reverse transcription, so expressed TCRB transcripts were sequenced. Assay used: immunoSEQ multiplex PCR; TCRdb lists only in-frame clones, some missing. The table records hundreds of thousands of clones, roughly an eighth of them present only once. This clone was seen a handful of times. Its antigen is not known. CDR1 SGDLS and CDR2 YYNGEE come from the germline V gene. The V end was cut by 0 bases, the J end by 1 base, with 15 bases between. There are 17 residues in the CDR3. The source of this sequence is a woman between 40 and 55 years old in good health. The rearrangement uses TRBV9 and TRBJ2-3; the D gene is possibly TRBD2 (6 bases). Sequenced input: naive CD4+ T cells from blood. CDR3 sequence: CASSVAGFGGGTDTQYF. The CDR3 nucleotides are TGTGCCAGCAGCGTAGCTGGGTTCGGCGGGGGCACAGATACGCAGTATTTT.